The 2 T cell receptor beta chains below all came from one sample that was sequenced in a study of T cell repertoires in cytomegalovirus infection. Their recognized antigens are unknown. MiXCR, run by TCRdb on the reads, gives a single entry per CDR3 protein. This sample yields over 120,000 distinct CDR3 sequences, of which 30% to 40% are seen a single time; about 50% belongs to the top ten. The sample here was CD8+ T cells from cultured PBMCs, taken from culture after CMV antigen stimulation. The receptors come from a human donor in good health (CMV status not recorded). Some clones in this sample may be carry-over from other donors' samples.

The V gene is TRBV5-6, the J gene TRBJ1-1, with a weak D call TRBD1 (5 bases). Trimming removed 3 bases from V and 3 bases from J, with 12 bases in between. The V gene's germline CDR1 is SGHDT and CDR2 YYEEEE. CDR3 length equals 14 residues. The CDR3: CASSSGTFYTEAFF. The CDR3 DNA reads TGTGCCAGCAGCTCGGGGACTTTCTACACTGAAGCTTTCTTT.

This clonotype was counted at least ten times. The rearrangement uses TRBV5-4 and TRBJ1-1; possible D gene TRBD1, 6 bases. This CDR3 spans 13 amino acids. Germline assignment: CDR1 SGHNT and CDR2 YYREEE (reference sequence). Trimming removed 2 bases at V and 4 bases at J, with 9 bases between. This CDR3 reads CASSLRGGTEAFF. Written as DNA, the CDR3 is TGTGCCAGCAGCTTAAGAGGGGGCACTGAAGCTTTCTTT. Supplemented by reference TRBV5-4 and TRBJ1-1, the full variable domain reads ETGVTQSPTHLIKTRGQQVTLRCSSQSGHNTVSWYQQALGQGPQFIFQYYREEENGRGNFPPRFSGLQFPNYSSELNVNALELDDSALYLCASSLRGGTEAFFGQGTRLTVV.